This is a list of T cell receptor beta chains from one sample in a study of cytomegalovirus exposure and HLA in healthy donors. This table comes from immunoSEQ multiplex PCR, and its TCRdb copy is limited to in-frame clones, with some not included. This sample carries under 250,000 clones, with more than 0.95% going to the ten biggest clones. Sequenced sample: PBMCs. These receptor sequences come from a girl aged 2 to 10 in good health and CMV-seropositive. The CDR3 runs from the conserved cysteine through the conserved F or W. A D gene is named only where the DNA matches it firmly.

d_gene | j_gene | v_gene | CDR3nt | CDR3aa
NA | TRBJ2-7 | TRBV6-6 | TGTGCCACCGCTGGGACTGTATGGCCCTACGAGCAGTACTTC | CATAGTVWPYEQYF
NA | TRBJ1-4 | TRBV9 | TGTGCCAGCAGCGTAGGGACAGCTAATGAAAAACTGTTTTTT | CASSVGTANEKLFF
TRBD2 | TRBJ2-7 | TRBV11-2 | TGTGCCGCCAGCCCGCCCGGGAGGTCGGACGAGCAGTACTTC | CAASPPGRSDEQYF
TRBD1 | TRBJ1-1 | TRBV6-5 | TGTGCCAGCAGCCTACAGGGGGGCACTGAAGCTTTCTTT | CASSLQGGTEAFF
NA | TRBJ2-3 | TRBV25-1 | TGTGCCAGCAGTCCCCGCGAGAGGCCCACAGATACGCAGTATTTT | CASSPRERPTDTQYF
TRBD2 | TRBJ2-7 | TRBV5-1 | TGCGCCAGCAGCTCGGGCAGCGGGAGTGTCGAGCAGTACTTC | CASSSGSGSVEQYF
TRBD1 | TRBJ2-3 | TRBV7-9 | TGTGCCAGCAGCCCCACCGGGACAGGTGTGCAGTATTTT | CASSPTGTGVQYF
NA | TRBJ2-7 | TRBV4-1 | TGCGCCAGCAGCCGAGTACTAGGGAGTGGCTACGAGCAGTACTTC | CASSRVLGSGYEQYF
NA | TRBJ2-1 | TRBV7-7 | TGTGCCAGCAGCTTAGTAACCGGGGGTTACAATGAGCAGTTCTTC | CASSLVTGGYNEQFF
NA | TRBJ1-1 | TRBV28 | TGTGCCAGCAGAACTATGAACACTGAAGCTTTCTTT | CASRTMNTEAFF
TRBD1 | TRBJ1-1 | TRBV28 | TGTGCCAGCAGCCCGGGACAGGAACACACTGAAGCTTTCTTT | CASSPGQEHTEAFF
NA | TRBJ2-5 | TRBV28 | TGTGCCAGCAGCTCGCCCCCGGGATCAGAGACCCAGTACTTC | CASSSPPGSETQYF
TRBD1 | TRBJ2-5 | TRBV5-4 | TGTGCCAGCAGCTCACGAAAACAGGGGGCTAGGGAGACCCAGTACTTC | CASSSRKQGARETQYF
TRBD2 | TRBJ2-3 | TRBV15 | TGTGCCACCAGCAGAGGCATAGCGGGAGGGCCCTGGTATGAAGATACGCAGTATTTT | CATSRGIAGGPWYEDTQYF
NA | TRBJ2-7 | TRBV21-1 | TGTGCCAGCAGTCTAGGAGGGACTAGCGGGCGGTACGAGCAGTACTTC | CASSLGGTSGRYEQYF
NA | TRBJ2-7 | TRBV25-1 | TGTGCCAGCAGTGCCGGTTCCTACGAGCAGTACTTC | CASSAGSYEQYF
TRBD2 | TRBJ2-1 | TRBV10-2 | TGCGCCAGCAGTGTGTTCGCTAGCGGGAGGGCCCCCAATGAGCAGTTCTTC | CASSVFASGRAPNEQFF
NA | TRBJ1-1 | TRBV11-2 | TGTGCCAGCAGCGTCAACTTCAGGGCCGTCGATAGAAAAGCTTTCTTT | CASSVNFRAVDRKAFF
TRBD1 | TRBJ2-7 | TRBV5-1 | TGCGCCAGCAGCTATGACAGGGGGCCCCAATACGAGCAGTACTTC | CASSYDRGPQYEQYF
NA | TRBJ1-2 | TRBV27 | TGTGCCAGCAGTTTATCCCCCGCGGTTAACTATGGCTACACCTTC | CASSLSPAVNYGYTF
TRBD1 | TRBJ2-3 | TRBV28 | TGTGCCAGCAGTTCCCGACAGGGATCAGATACGCAGTATTTT | CASSSRQGSDTQYF
TRBD1 | TRBJ2-5 | TRBV7-9 | TGTGCCAGCAGCTTAGTGGGACAGAAGGCGCAAGAGACCCAGTACTTC | CASSLVGQKAQETQYF
NA | TRBJ1-1 | TRBV5-1 | TGCGCCAGCAGCTTGGCGAATGGGGCAGGAACTGAAGCTTTCTTT | CASSLANGAGTEAFF
NA | TRBJ1-1 | TRBV11-2 | TGTGCCAGCAGCTTAAGGGGAAATGAAGCTTTCTTT | CASSLRGNEAFF
TRBD2 | TRBJ2-3 | TRBV9 | TGTGCCAGCAGCGCAGCGGCGGGAGGGCCACAAGATACGCAGTATTTT | CASSAAAGGPQDTQYF
TRBD1 | TRBJ2-2 | TRBV7-3 | TGTGCCAGCAGCGAAACAGGGGTGAGCGGGGAGCTGTTTTTT | CASSETGVSGELFF
TRBD2 | TRBJ2-5 | TRBV5-4 | TGTGCCAGCTCAAAGCGGGAGTGGGAGACCCAGTACTTC | CASSKREWETQYF
NA | TRBJ1-3 | TRBV5-1 | TGCGCCAGCAGCTCGAGTAACTCTGGAAACACCATATATTTT | CASSSSNSGNTIYF
TRBD1 | TRBJ1-1 | TRBV5-1 | TGCGCCAGCAGCTTGTTGGGACAGACGAACACTGAAGCTTTCTTT | CASSLLGQTNTEAFF
NA | TRBJ2-3 | TRBV30 | TGTGCCTCAACTACCCGGGAGAGCACAGATACGCAGTATTTT | CASTTRESTDTQYF
TRBD2 | TRBJ2-3 | TRBV9 | TGTGCCAGCAGCGTAGGGCCTAGCGGGAGCACAGATACGCAGTATTTT | CASSVGPSGSTDTQYF
TRBD2 | TRBJ2-1 | TRBV9 | TGTGCCAGCAGCGCCGCCGGGACTACTTACAATGAGCAGTTCTTC | CASSAAGTTYNEQFF
NA | TRBJ2-5 | TRBV19 | TGTGCCAGTAGTATTAGCAGGGGCGGAGAGACCCAGTACTTC | CASSISRGGETQYF
NA | TRBJ1-2 | TRBV6-1 | TGTGCCAGCAGTGAGGTCAGTGCTAACTATGGCTACACCTTC | CASSEVSANYGYTF
TRBD1 | TRBJ2-7 | TRBV7-6 | TGTGCCAGCAGCTCCCAAGGCGGGCGGGGACAGGTCCCATTCTCCTACGAGCAGTACTTC | CASSSQGGRGQVPFSYEQYF
TRBD2 | TRBJ2-7 | TRBV6-5 | TGTGCCAGCGGACTAGCCTCTCTCTACGAGCAGTACTTC | CASGLASLYEQYF
NA | TRBJ2-1 | TRBV28 | TGTGCCAGCAGTCCACCGGGGGAGCAGTTCTTC | CASSPPGEQFF
NA | TRBJ2-1 | TRBV6-6 | TGTGCCAGCAGTTACCCGATACCCCTAGTAGGTGAGCAGTTCTTC | CASSYPIPLVGEQFF
NA | TRBJ2-7 | TRBV15 | TGTGCCACCAGCAGAGCCCAGGGCGCGACCTACGAGCAGTACTTC | CATSRAQGATYEQYF
NA | TRBJ1-4 | TRBV5-8 | TGTGCCAGCAGCTTAGGGTTGAGGGATGAAAAACTGTTTTTT | CASSLGLRDEKLFF
NA | TRBJ1-1 | TRBV5-6 | TGTGCCAGCAGCCTCGGTCTGGGGGGGAACACTGAAGCTTTCTTT | CASSLGLGGNTEAFF
TRBD1 | TRBJ2-2 | TRBV4-1 | TGCGCCAGCAGCCGCCAGGGGGCAGGTAACACCGGGGAGCTGTTTTTT | CASSRQGAGNTGELFF
TRBD2 | TRBJ2-7 | TRBV19 | TGTGCCAGTAGTGTTAGCGGGAACAACTACGAGCAGTACTTC | CASSVSGNNYEQYF
TRBD1 | TRBJ1-2 | TRBV28 | TGTGCCAGCAGTTTATTGACAGGGAACTATGGCTACACCTTC | CASSLLTGNYGYTF
TRBD1 | TRBJ2-7 | TRBV27 | TGTGCCAGCAGTTTATCAACCGGGACAGCTACCTACGAGCAGTACTTC | CASSLSTGTATYEQYF
NA | TRBJ2-5 | TRBV7-9 | TGTGCCAGCAGCTTCTCCAGGGTTGAGACCCAGTACTTC | CASSFSRVETQYF
NA | TRBJ2-1 | TRBV6-1 | TGTGCCAGCGGGCTCGAATACTACAATGAGCAGTTCTTC | CASGLEYYNEQFF
NA | TRBJ2-3 | TRBV11-2 | TGTGCCAGCAGCTTTAAATTCAGCGGTACAGATACGCAGTATTTT | CASSFKFSGTDTQYF
TRBD1 | TRBJ2-7 | TRBV18 | TGTGCCAGCTCACCACCAGTGACAGGGGACCACGAGCAGTACTTC | CASSPPVTGDHEQYF
TRBD2 | TRBJ2-1 | TRBV5-4 | TGTGCCAGCAGCTTGGTCGGGGGAGGGGCCTACAATGAGCAGTTCTTC | CASSLVGGGAYNEQFF
NA | TRBJ2-7 | TRBV1 | TGCACCAGCAGCCAAGACTGGTACAGGGGGGGCCGCGAGCAGTACTTC | CTSSQDWYRGGREQYF
NA | TRBJ2-1 | TRBV7-3 | TGTGCCAGCAGCTTAACAACGACAGGTCAAGGGAATGAGCAGTTCTTC | CASSLTTTGQGNEQFF
NA | TRBJ1-1 | TRBV30 | TGTGCCTGGAGGCGGGACGGTAACACTGAAGCTTTCTTT | CAWRRDGNTEAFF
NA | TRBJ2-2 | TRBV28 | TGTGCCAGCAGTCTACTAGATCGGAGTTCCGGGGAGCTGTTTTTT | CASSLLDRSSGELFF
TRBD2 | TRBJ2-1 | TRBV7-3 | TGTGCCAGCAATGGGGAGGGAGGTCATAGTGAGCAGTTCTTC | CASNGEGGHSEQFF
TRBD2 | TRBJ2-3 | TRBV7-9 | TGTGCCAGCAGCCCCGCAACCCTAGCGGGAGATCCCACAGATACGCAGTATTTT | CASSPATLAGDPTDTQYF
NA | TRBJ2-5 | TRBV2 | TGTGCCAGCGGCCTGTCCGGGCAAGAGACCCAGTACTTC | CASGLSGQETQYF